The entry below describes one TCR beta chain. TCRdb's copy holds only in-frame clones and misses some; the assay was immunoSEQ multiplex PCR. The sample records about 38,000 clones, around four fifths being singletons. Treatment given: preoperative locoregional IRX-2 cytokine immunotherapy. Samples came from a phase Ib trial of preoperative locoregional IRX-2 cytokine immunotherapy. This specimen comes from a study of preoperative IRX-2 immunotherapy in early breast cancer. The CDR3 sequence is 15 residues long. Germline V gene lookup returns CDR1 SGHVS and CDR2 FNYEAQ. Trimming took off 1 base at V and 4 bases at J, with 13 bases between the two ends.

This sequence was found in a human donor with breast cancer. Material: lymph node tissue, obtained after IRX-2 immunotherapy. V usage is TRBV7-6 and J usage is TRBJ1-2, with D uncertain. The CDR3 is CASSLGIGQSYGYTF. CDR3 sequence (DNA): TGTGCCAGCAGCTTAGGGATAGGCCAGTCCTATGGCTACACCTTC.